This is a list of T cell receptor beta chains from one sample in a study of cytomegalovirus exposure and HLA in healthy donors. Sequencing used immunoSEQ multiplex PCR; TCRdb keeps in-frame clones, though not all of them. The data show 200,000 or so clones, 84% seen once. Sequenced sample: PBMCs. The receptors shown here come from a man between 18 and 29 years old in good health and CMV-seropositive. Both conserved end residues are part of each CDR3. The D gene is left open where the match is weak. Size is omitted from some rows. Given values are once, few, many or a class for expanded clones.

size,D,J,V,length,DNA,CDR3
-,-,TRBJ2-1,TRBV6-1,12,TGTGCCATTGGCCTGTCCTACAATGAGCAGTTCTTC,CAIGLSYNEQFF
-,TRBD2,TRBJ2-1,TRBV7-2,19,TGTGCCAGCAGCTTACAAGGATCCAGCGGGAGGGCCTCTATGAATGAGCAGTTCTTC,CASSLQGSSGRASMNEQFF
-,TRBD1,TRBJ2-1,TRBV28,14,TGTGCCAGCAGCCCTGGACAGGGCTACAATGAGCAGTTCTTC,CASSPGQGYNEQFF
-,-,TRBJ2-3,TRBV28,15,TGTGCCAGCAGCCGACCAAGCGGGAGCACAGATACGCAGTATTTT,CASSRPSGSTDTQYF
once,-,TRBJ1-1,TRBV28,14,TGTGCCAGCAGTGGGGGTGGAGGGGTCACTGAAGCTTTCTTT,CASSGGGGVTEAFF
-,TRBD1,TRBJ2-5,TRBV28,15,TGTGCCAGCAAACGGCGGGACAGGGCCGAAGAGACCCAGTACTTC,CASKRRDRAEETQYF
-,-,TRBJ1-2,TRBV5-5,13,TGTGCCAGCAGCGGGGCGGGGGGCGAAGGCTACACCTTC,CASSGAGGEGYTF
once,TRBD2,TRBJ2-3,TRBV7-2,15,TGTGCCAGCAGCTTAGTGATAGCGGGAGGAGATACGCAGTATTTT,CASSLVIAGGDTQYF
few,TRBD2,TRBJ2-7,TRBV9,13,TGTGCCAGCAGCGTCGGACTAGCCGACGAGCAGTACTTC,CASSVGLADEQYF
-,TRBD2,TRBJ2-1,TRBV7-2,18,TGTGCCAGCAGCTTGGCCGCCGTAGCGGGAGCCCGGGGCAATGAGCAGTTCTTC,CASSLAAVAGARGNEQFF
-,-,TRBJ1-1,TRBV7-3,13,TGTGCCAGCAGCCAAGACACGAACACTGAAGCTTTCTTT,CASSQDTNTEAFF
-,TRBD1,TRBJ2-3,TRBV5-1,14,TGCGCCAGCAGCCCCCAGGGGGACACAGATACGCAGTATTTT,CASSPQGDTDTQYF
-,-,TRBJ2-2,TRBV9,15,TGTGCCAGCAGCCCCCGGGGTACGAACACCGGGGAGCTGTTTTTT,CASSPRGTNTGELFF
-,TRBD1,TRBJ2-5,TRBV13,18,TGTGCCAGCAGCTGGAATTTTCCGGGACAGGAGAAAGAAGAGACCCAGTACTTC,CASSWNFPGQEKEETQYF
-,TRBD1,TRBJ2-7,TRBV9,14,TGTGCCAGCAGCGTAGCTGGGGCAGGGGGCGAGCAGTACTTC,CASSVAGAGGEQYF
-,-,TRBJ2-5,TRBV5-6,17,TGTGCCAGCGTGGGGTATAATCCAGGGATGGATCAAGAGACCCAGTACTTC,CASVGYNPGMDQETQYF
-,-,TRBJ2-1,TRBV5-1,15,TGCGCCAGCAGCGGAACTTCGGACAGATACAATGAGCAGTTCTTC,CASSGTSDRYNEQFF
few,TRBD2,TRBJ2-7,TRBV10-3,15,TGTGCCATCAGTGCGCCTGGACTAGCGGGCTACGAGCAGTACTTC,CAISAPGLAGYEQYF
-,-,TRBJ1-1,TRBV5-1,11,TGCGCCAGCAGCTTGGAGACAGAAGCTTTCTTT,CASSLETEAFF
-,-,TRBJ2-5,TRBV6-6,14,TGTGCCAGCAAGTCCAGGGATCGCCAAGAGACCCAGTACTTC,CASKSRDRQETQYF
-,TRBD1,TRBJ2-2,TRBV9,15,TGTGCCAGCAGCGCTGGGACAGGGGACACCGGGGAGCTGTTTTTT,CASSAGTGDTGELFF
-,TRBD1,TRBJ1-2,TRBV9,14,TGTGCCAGCAGAGCCGGGACAGGGCTTGGTGGCTACACCTTC,CASRAGTGLGGYTF
-,TRBD2,TRBJ2-3,TRBV7-6,15,TGTGCCAGCAGCTTAGATTCCCAGCGGGGAGATACGCAGTATTTT,CASSLDSQRGDTQYF
once,-,TRBJ2-7,TRBV9,13,TGTGCCAGCAGCGTACAGGGCTCGTCCGAGCAGTACTTC,CASSVQGSSEQYF
-,-,TRBJ2-1,TRBV5-1,16,TGCGCCAGCAGCCCGACCAGCGGAGGTGGATACAATGAGCAGTTCTTC,CASSPTSGGGYNEQFF
-,-,TRBJ2-2,TRBV15,17,TGTGCCACCAGCAAAGGGATCGACATAGGGAGCACCGGGGAGCTGTTTTTT,CATSKGIDIGSTGELFF
once,TRBD2,TRBJ2-3,TRBV4-3,17,TGCGCCAGCAGCCAAGTTCGCACTAGCGGGAGCACAGATACGCAGTATTTT,CASSQVRTSGSTDTQYF
few,TRBD1,TRBJ1-5,TRBV28,15,TGTGCCAGCAGAGCCTCAGGGGGCCGCAATCAGCCCCAGCATTTT,CASRASGGRNQPQHF
-,-,TRBJ1-2,TRBV7-2,13,TGTGCCAGCAGCTTAAACAGTGCTTATGGCTACACCTTC,CASSLNSAYGYTF